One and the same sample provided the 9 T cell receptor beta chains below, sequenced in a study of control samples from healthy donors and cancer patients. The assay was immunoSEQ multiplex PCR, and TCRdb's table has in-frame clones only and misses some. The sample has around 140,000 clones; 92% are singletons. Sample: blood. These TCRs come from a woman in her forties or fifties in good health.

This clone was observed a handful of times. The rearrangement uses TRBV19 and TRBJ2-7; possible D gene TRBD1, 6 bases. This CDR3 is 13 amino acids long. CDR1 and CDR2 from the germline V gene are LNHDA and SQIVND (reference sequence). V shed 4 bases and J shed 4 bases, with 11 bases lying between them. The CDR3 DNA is TGTGCCAGTAGTAGGACAGAAATATACGAGCAGTACTTC. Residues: CASSRTEIYEQYF. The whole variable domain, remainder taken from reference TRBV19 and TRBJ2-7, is DGGITQSPKYLFRKEGQNVTLSCEQNLNHDAMYWYRQDPGQGLRLIYYSQIVNDFQKGDIAEGYSVSREKKESFPLTVTSAQKNPTAFYLCASSRTEIYEQYFGPGTRLTVT.

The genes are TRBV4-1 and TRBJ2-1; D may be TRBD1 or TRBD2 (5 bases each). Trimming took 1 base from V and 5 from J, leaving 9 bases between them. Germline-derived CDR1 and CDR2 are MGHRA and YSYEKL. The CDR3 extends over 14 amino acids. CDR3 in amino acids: CASSQGGSNNEQFF. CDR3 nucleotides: TGCGCCAGCAGCCAAGGGGGGTCCAACAATGAGCAGTTCTTC.

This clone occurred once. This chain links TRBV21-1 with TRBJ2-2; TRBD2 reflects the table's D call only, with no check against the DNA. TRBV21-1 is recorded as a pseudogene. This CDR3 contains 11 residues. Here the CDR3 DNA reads TGTGCCAGCGCCGCGGGCGGGGAGCTGTTTTTT. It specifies CASAAGGELFF.

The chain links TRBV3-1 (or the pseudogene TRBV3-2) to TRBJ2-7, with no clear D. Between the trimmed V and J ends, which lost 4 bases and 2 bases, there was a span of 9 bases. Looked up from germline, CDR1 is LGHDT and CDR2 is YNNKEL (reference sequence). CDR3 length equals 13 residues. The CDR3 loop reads CASSPRWAYEQYF. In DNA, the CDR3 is TGTGCCAGCAGCCCCCGGTGGGCCTACGAGCAGTACTTC.

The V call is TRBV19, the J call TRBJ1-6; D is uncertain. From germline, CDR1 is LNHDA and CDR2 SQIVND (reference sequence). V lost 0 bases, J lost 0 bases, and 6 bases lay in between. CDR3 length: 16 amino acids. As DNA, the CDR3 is TGTGCCAGTAGTATAGATTCAGCCTCCTATAATTCACCCCTCCACTTT. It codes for CASSIDSASYNSPLHF.

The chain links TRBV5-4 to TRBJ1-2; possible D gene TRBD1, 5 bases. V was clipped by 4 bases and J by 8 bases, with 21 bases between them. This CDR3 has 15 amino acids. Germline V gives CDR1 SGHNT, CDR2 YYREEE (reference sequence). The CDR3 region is CASSQVGRSAEGYTF. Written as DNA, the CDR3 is TGTGCCAGCAGCCAGGTGGGACGGAGCGCGGAAGGCTACACCTTC. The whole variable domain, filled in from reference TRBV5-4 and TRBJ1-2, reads ETGVTQSPTHLIKTRGQQVTLRCSSQSGHNTVSWYQQALGQGPQFIFQYYREEENGRGNFPPRFSGLQFPNYSSELNVNALELDDSALYLCASSQVGRSAEGYTFGSGTRLTVV.

The CDR3 loop is CASSYSNTGELFF. The DNA of the CDR3 is TGCGCCAGCAGCTATTCCAACACCGGGGAGCTGTTTTTT. The chain uses TRBV5-1 and TRBJ2-2; D is unclear. Trimming removed 3 bases at V and 2 bases at J, with 5 bases between. This CDR3 comprises 13 residues. CDR1 SGHRS and CDR2 YFSETQ come from the germline V gene.

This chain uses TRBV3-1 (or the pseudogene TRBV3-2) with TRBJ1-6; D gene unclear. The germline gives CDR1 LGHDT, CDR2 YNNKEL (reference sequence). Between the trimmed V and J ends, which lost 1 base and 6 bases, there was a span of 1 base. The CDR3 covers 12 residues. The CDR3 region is CASSQVNSPLHF. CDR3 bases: TGTGCCAGCAGCCAAGTTAATTCACCCCTCCACTTT.

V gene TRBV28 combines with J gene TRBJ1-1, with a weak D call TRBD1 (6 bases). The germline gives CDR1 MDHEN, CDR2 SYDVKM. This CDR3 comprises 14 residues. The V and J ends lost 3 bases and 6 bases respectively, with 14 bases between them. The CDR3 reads CASSFTGPAAEAFF. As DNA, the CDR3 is TGTGCCAGCAGTTTTACAGGGCCGGCGGCTGAAGCTTTCTTT.